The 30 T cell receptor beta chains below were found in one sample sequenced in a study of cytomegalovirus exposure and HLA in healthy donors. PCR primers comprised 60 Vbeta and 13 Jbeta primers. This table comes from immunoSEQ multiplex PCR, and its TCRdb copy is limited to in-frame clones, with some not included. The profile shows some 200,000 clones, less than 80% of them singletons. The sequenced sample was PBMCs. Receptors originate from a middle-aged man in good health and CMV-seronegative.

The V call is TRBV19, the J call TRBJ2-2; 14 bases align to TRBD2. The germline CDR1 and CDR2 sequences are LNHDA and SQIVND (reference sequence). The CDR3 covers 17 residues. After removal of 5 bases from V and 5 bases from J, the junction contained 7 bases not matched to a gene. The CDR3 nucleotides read TGTGCCAGTAGTCCATTAGGACTAGCGGGAGGTACCGGGGAGCTGTTTTTT. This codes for CASSPLGLAGGTGELFF.

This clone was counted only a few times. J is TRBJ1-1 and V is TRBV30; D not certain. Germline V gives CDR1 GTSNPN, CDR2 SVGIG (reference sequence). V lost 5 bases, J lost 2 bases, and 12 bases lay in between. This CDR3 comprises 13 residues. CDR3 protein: CAWWGGLNTEAFF. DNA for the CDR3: TGTGCCTGGTGGGGAGGGCTAAACACTGAAGCTTTCTTT. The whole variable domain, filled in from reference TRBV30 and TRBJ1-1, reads SQTIHQWPATLVQPVGSPLSLECTVEGTSNPNLYWYRQAAGRGLQLLFYSVGIGQISSEVPQNLSASRPQDRQFILSSKKLLLSDSGFYLCAWWGGLNTEAFFGQGTRLTVV.

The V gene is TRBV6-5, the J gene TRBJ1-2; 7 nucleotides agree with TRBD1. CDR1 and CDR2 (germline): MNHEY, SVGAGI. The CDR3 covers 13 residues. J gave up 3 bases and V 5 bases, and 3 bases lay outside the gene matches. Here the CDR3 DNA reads TGTGCCAGCAGTACAACAGGGGACTATGGCTACACCTTC. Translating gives CASSTTGDYGYTF.

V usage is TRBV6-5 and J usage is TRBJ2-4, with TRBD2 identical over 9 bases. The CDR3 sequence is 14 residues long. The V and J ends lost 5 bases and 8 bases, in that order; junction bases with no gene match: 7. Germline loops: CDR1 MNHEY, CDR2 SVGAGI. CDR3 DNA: TGTGCCAGCAGTCCCAGCGGGGGGAGGTACATTCAGTACTTC. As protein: CASSPSGGRYIQYF.

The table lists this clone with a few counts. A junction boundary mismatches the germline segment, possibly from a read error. Here the CDR3 DNA reads TGTTCCAGCAGCTTAGTCAGCTACGAGCAGTACTTC. Translation gives CSSSLVSYEQYF. The rearrangement joins TRBV7-9 to TRBJ2-7; D is unresolved. The CDR3 covers 12 residues. Germline CDR1 reads SEHNR; CDR2 reads FQNEAQ (reference sequence).

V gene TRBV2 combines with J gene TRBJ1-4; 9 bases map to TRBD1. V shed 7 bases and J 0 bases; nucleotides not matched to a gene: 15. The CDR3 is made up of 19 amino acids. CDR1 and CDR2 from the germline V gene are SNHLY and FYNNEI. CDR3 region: CASTLGDRVPPATNEKLFF. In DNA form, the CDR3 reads TGTGCCAGCACCCTTGGGGACAGGGTTCCCCCTGCAACTAATGAAAAACTGTTTTTT.

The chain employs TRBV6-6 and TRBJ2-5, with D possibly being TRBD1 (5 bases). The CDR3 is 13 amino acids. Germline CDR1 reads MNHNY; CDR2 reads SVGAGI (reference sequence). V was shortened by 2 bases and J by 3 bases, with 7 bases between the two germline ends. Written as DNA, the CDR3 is TGTGCCAGCAGTTACGGCAGGGAAGAGACCCAGTACTTC. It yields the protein CASSYGREETQYF.

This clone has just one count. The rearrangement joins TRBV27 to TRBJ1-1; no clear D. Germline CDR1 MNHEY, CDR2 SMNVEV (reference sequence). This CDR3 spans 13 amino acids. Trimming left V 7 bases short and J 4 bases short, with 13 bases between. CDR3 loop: CASKPSGVTEAFF. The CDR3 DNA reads TGTGCCAGCAAGCCCTCAGGCGTCACTGAAGCTTTCTTT.

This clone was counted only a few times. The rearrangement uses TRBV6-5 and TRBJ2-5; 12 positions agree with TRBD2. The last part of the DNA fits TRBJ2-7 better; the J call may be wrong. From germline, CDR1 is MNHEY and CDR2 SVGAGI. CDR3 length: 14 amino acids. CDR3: CASSQLAGGYEQYF. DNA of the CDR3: TGTGCCAGCAGCCAGCTAGCGGGGGGGTACGAGCAGTACTTC.

CDR3 sequence: CASSQQGAGQPQHF. CDR3 sequence (DNA): TGTGCCAGCAGTCAGCAGGGGGCAGGTCAGCCCCAGCATTTT. This sequence joins TRBV6-1 and TRBJ1-5, with 8 bases fitting TRBD1. Trimming removed 5 bases from V and 6 bases from J; junction bases left unmatched: 6. The CDR3 has 14 residues. CDR1 is MNHNS and CDR2 is SASEGT in the germline V gene.

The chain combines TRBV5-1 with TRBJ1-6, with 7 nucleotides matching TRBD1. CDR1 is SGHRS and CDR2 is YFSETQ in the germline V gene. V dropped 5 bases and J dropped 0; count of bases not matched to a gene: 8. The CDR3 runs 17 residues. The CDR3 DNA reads TGCGCCAGCAGATCGGGACAGCAGAGCTCCTATAATTCACCCCTCCACTTT. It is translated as CASRSGQQSSYNSPLHF.

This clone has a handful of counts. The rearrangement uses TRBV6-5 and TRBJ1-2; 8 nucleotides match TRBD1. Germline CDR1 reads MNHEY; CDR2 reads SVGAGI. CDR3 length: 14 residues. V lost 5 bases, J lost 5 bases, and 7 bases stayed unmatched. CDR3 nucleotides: TGTGCCAGCAGTAAATCAGGGGGCGGGTATGGCTACACCTTC. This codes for CASSKSGGGYGYTF.

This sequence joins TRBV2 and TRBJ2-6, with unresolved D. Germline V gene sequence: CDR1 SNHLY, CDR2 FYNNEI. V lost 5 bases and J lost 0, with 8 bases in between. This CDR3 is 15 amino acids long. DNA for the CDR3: TGTGCCAGCAGTCCCTTGTCCTCTGGGGCCAACGTCCTGACTTTC. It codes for CASSPLSSGANVLTF.

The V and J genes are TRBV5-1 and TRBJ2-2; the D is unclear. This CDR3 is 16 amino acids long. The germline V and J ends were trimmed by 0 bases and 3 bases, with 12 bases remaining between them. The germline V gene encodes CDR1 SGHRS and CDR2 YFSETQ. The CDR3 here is CASSLDVVSDTGELFF. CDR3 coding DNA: TGCGCCAGCAGCTTGGATGTGGTGAGCGACACCGGGGAGCTGTTTTTT.

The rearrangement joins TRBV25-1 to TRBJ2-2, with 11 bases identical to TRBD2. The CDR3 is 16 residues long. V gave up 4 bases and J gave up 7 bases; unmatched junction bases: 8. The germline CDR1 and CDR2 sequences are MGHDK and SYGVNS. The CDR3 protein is CASSVAGGIVNGELFF. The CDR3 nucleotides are TGTGCCAGCAGTGTAGCGGGAGGGATAGTTAACGGGGAGCTGTTTTTT.

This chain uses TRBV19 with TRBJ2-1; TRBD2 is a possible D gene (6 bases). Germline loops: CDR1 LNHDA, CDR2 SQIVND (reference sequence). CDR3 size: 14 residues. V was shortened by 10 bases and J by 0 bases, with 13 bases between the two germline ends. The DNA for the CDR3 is TGTGCCACCCGGGGACTGGACTCCTACAATGAGCAGTTCTTC. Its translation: CATRGLDSYNEQFF. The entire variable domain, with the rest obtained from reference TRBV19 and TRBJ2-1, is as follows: DGGITQSPKYLFRKEGQNVTLSCEQNLNHDAMYWYRQDPGQGLRLIYYSQIVNDFQKGDIAEGYSVSREKKESFPLTVTSAQKNPTAFYLCATRGLDSYNEQFFGPGTRLTVL.

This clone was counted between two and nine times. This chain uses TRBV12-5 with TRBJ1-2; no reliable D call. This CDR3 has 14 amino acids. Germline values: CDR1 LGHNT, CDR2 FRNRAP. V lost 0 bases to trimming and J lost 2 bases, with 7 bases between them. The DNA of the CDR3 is TGTGCTAGTGGTTTGGTCGGGATGAACTATGGCTACACCTTC. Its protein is CASGLVGMNYGYTF.

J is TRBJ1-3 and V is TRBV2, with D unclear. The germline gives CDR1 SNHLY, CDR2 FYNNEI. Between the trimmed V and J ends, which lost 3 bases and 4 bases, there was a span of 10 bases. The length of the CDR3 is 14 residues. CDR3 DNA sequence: TGTGCCAGCAGTGACCCGGAGTACGGAAACACCATATATTTT. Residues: CASSDPEYGNTIYF.

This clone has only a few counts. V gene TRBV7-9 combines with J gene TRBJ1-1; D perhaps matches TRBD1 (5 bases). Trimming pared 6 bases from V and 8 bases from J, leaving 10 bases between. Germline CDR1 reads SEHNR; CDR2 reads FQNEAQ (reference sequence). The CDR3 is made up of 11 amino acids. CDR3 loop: CASSWDFEAFF. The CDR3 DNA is TGTGCCAGCAGTTGGGACTTCGAAGCTTTCTTT.

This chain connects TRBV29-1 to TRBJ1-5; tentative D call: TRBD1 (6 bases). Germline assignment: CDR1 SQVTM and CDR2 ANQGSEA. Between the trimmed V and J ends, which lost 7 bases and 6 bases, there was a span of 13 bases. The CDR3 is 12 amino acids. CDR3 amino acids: CSAGEGGQPQHF. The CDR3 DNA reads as TGCAGCGCAGGGGAGGGAGGTCAGCCCCAGCATTTT.

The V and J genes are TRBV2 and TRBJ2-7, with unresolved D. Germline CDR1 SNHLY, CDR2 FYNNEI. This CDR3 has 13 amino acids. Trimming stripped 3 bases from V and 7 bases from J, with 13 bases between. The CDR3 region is CASSESGRKEQYF. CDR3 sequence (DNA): TGTGCCAGCAGTGAGTCAGGAAGGAAGGAGCAGTACTTC.

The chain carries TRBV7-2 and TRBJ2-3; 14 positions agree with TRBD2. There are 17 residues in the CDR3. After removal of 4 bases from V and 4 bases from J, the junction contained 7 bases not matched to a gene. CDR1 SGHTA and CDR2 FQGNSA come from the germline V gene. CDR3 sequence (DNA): TGTGCCAGCAGCTCAGACGGGACTAGCGGGAGATCAGATACGCAGTATTTT. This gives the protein CASSSDGTSGRSDTQYF.

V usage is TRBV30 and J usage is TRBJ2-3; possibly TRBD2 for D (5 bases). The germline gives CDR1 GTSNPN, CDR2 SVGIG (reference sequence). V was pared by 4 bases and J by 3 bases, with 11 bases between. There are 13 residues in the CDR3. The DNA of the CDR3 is TGTGCCTGGACGGGGAGTTGGACAGATACGCAGTATTTT. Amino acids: CAWTGSWTDTQYF. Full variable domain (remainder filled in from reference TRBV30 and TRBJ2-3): SQTIHQWPATLVQPVGSPLSLECTVEGTSNPNLYWYRQAAGRGLQLLFYSVGIGQISSEVPQNLSASRPQDRQFILSSKKLLLSDSGFYLCAWTGSWTDTQYFGPGTRLTVL.

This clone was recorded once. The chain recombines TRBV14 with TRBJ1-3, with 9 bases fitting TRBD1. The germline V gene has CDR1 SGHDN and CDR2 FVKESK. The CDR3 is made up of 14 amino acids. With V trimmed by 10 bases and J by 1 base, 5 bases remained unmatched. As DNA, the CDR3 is TGTGCCATTCCGACAGGGGGTTCTGGAAACACCATATATTTT. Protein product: CAIPTGGSGNTIYF.

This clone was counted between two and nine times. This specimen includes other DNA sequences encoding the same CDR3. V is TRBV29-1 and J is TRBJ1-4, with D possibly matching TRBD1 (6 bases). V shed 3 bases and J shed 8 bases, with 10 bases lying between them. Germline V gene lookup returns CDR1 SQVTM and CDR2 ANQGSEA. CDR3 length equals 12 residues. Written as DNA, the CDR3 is TGCAGCGTTGAGGGGGCCGGGGAAAAACTGTTTTTT. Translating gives CSVEGAGEKLFF.

CDR3 region: CASSSNGNLLKLYGYTF. The CDR3 bases are TGCGCCAGCAGCTCCAACGGGAACCTCCTAAAGCTTTATGGCTACACCTTC. The rearrangement joins TRBV5-1 to TRBJ1-2; no reliable D call. Germline loops: CDR1 SGHRS, CDR2 YFSETQ. This CDR3 has 17 amino acids. V shed 3 bases and J shed 5 bases, with 23 bases lying between them.

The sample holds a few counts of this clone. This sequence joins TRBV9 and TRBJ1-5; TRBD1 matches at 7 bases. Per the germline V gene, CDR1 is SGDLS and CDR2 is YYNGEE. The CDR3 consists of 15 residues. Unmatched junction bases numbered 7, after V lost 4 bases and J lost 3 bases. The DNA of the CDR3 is TGTGCCAGCAGCAAAACAGGGGTCCACAATCAGCCCCAGCATTTT. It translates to CASSKTGVHNQPQHF.

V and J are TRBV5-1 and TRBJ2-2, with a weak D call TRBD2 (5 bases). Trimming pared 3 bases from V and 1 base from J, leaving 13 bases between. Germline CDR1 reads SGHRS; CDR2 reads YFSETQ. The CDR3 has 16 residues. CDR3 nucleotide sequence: TGCGCCAGCAGCTCCATGGGTAGCGAGAACACCGGGGAGCTGTTTTTT. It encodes CASSSMGSENTGELFF.

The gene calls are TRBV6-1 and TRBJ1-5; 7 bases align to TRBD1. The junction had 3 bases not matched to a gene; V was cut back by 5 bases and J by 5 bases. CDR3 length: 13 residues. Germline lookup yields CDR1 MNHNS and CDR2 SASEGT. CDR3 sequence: CASSRGPDQPQHF. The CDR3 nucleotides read TGTGCCAGCAGTAGGGGGCCGGATCAGCCCCAGCATTTT.

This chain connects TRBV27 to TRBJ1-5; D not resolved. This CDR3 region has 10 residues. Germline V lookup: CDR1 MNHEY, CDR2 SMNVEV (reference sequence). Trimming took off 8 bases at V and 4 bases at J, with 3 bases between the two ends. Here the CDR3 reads CASPNQPQHF. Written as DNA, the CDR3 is TGTGCCAGCCCTAATCAGCCCCAGCATTTT.